This T cell receptor beta chain was retrieved from a study of CD8+ T cells in alopecia areata (dated by TCRdb to the late 2010s). Regarding the study in general: The treated patients took part in an open-label pilot trial in which moderate-to-severe alopecia areata was treated with oral tofacitinib at 5 to 10 mg twice daily. Tofacitinib was given for 6 to 18 months, followed by 6 months of follow-up off drug to assess delayed response and recurrence. In treated patients, disease severity was measured using the SALT score, which gives the percentage of scalp surface area affected. To study T cell clonal expansion in alopecia areata, the researchers applied high-throughput TCRbeta sequencing to both the C3H/HeJ mouse model and human patients. Human TCRbeta sequencing covered scalp tissue and sorted CD4+ and CD8+ peripheral blood T cells from patchy and totalis/universalis alopecia areata patients and healthy controls. Biopsies were taken from tofacitinib-treated patients at baseline and again at 4 and 24 weeks into treatment, and several of those patients also had a later scalp biopsy. Clonality in the scalp was compared among normal scalp (n=4), patchy alopecia areata scalp (n=8), and alopecia totalis/universalis scalp (n=8). RNA was extracted with the PAXgene miRNA kit for fixed scalp, the miRNeasy kit for PBMCs, and the RNeasy kit for mouse skin. Amplification of TCRbeta CDR3 regions was done by immunoSEQ multiplex PCR using 35 Vbeta forward primers and 13 Jbeta reverse primers.

Receptor amplification or capture employed the immunoSEQ multiplex PCR assay. RNA was extracted from all samples and reverse transcribed into cDNA, which served as template for TCR sequencing. SuperScript III was used for first-strand cDNA synthesis, primed with a 2:1 mix of oligo-dT and random hexamers. A synthetic immune receptor repertoire was used to gauge amplification bias, and whatever bias remained was removed computationally. The authors processed their data as follows. Raw reads were preprocessed to remove errors, and CDR3 was defined according to IMGT conventions as the region from the conserved cysteine to phenylalanine. Clonality was computed as 1 minus the Shannon entropy, with the entropy normalized by log2 of the number of productive unique TCRs. CD4 or CD8 identity of scalp clones was inferred by cross-referencing scalp TCRbeta sequences with sorted blood CD4 and CD8 repertoires. Not all clones reach the TCRdb copy of this immuneACCESS table, which keeps in-frame sequences only. Checked studies attribute under half of the gap to unresolved V genes and leave the rest unexplained. V, J and clone size are taken as reported in that table, and D and trimming were inferred from the DNA itself. For this sample there are about 120,000 clones; about three fifths appear just once. The top ten constitute more than 25% of the sample.

Regarding this clone: No antigen is known for it. It has no much larger one-base neighbor in the sample; base qualities were not kept.

There are 15 amino acids in the CDR3, from cysteine to phenylalanine inclusive. Just CDR3 DNA is preserved here, 45 bases in frame from base 1. Germline trimming amounts to 7 bases on V and 0 bases on J, with 4 as the count of junction bases outside the gene matches. CDR1 and CDR2 (MNHEY, SVGAGI) derive from the germline V gene. Overall study outcomes, separate from this receptor: Compared with normal scalp, lesional scalp, particularly in alopecia totalis/universalis, had higher clonality and more expanded CD8+ clones, which suggests antigenic drive. Because the treated cohort was small and had only one nonresponder, larger studies are needed to examine links between baseline CD8+ expansion and response. During tofacitinib treatment, many expanded lesional clones stuck around in both scalp and blood, and this persistence may partly explain why relapse happens after treatment is stopped. Unlike mouse skin, which is dominated by gammadelta T cells, normal human skin has resident alphabeta T cells that are also sequenced, and this complicates analysis of the scalp TCR repertoire. TCR sequences shared between patients were less clear than in mice, possibly partly because of HLA diversity in the patient population. With tofacitinib, both scalp clonality and the number of expanded CD8+ clones among the top 100 scalp clones went down significantly.

The time point tag for this specimen amounts to: about four weeks on oral tofacitinib. The sample's treatment or condition label, decoded: oral pan-JAK inhibitor, 5-10 mg twice daily. Lesional scalp punch biopsies and peripheral blood were collected from alopecia areata patients. PBMCs were isolated by density centrifugation and stained for CD3, CD4 and CD8, after which CD4+ and CD8+ T cells were sorted on a FACSAria. The input for sequencing was CD8+ T cells sorted from blood, taken at week 4, from a patient treated with tofacitinib. Here the chain combines TRBV6-5 and TRBJ2-5; TRBD2 aligns with 11 central bases. This TCR derives from a human donor with alopecia areata. The CDR3 corresponds to CASTLAGGDQETQYF. DNA sequence: TGTGCCAGCACCCTAGCGGGGGGAGACCAAGAGACCCAGTACTTC.